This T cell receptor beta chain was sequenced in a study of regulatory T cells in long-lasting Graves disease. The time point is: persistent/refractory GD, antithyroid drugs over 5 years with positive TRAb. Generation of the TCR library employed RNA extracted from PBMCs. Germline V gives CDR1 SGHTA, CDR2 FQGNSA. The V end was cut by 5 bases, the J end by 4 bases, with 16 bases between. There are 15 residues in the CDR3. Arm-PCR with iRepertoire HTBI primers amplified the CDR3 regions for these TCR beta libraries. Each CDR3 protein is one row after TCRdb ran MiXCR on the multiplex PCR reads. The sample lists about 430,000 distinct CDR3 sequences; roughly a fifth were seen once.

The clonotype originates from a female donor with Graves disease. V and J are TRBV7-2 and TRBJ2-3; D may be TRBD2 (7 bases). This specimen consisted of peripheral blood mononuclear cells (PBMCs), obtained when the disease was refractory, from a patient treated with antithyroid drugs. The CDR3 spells CASSLRGGGADTQYF. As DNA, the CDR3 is TGTGCCAGCAGCCTACGGGGCGGGGGCGCAGATACGCAGTATTTT.